Following are 17 T cell receptor beta chains from one sample sequenced in a study of OX40 agonist ivuxolimab in advanced cancers. This table comes from immunoSEQ multiplex PCR, and its TCRdb copy is limited to in-frame clones, with some not included. The table shows tens of thousands of clones, with roughly four fifths occurring only once. The specimen was CD4+ or CD8+ T cells sorted from blood, collected in a trial of the OX40 agonist ivuxolimab. The receptors were sampled from an adult with an advanced solid tumor such as melanoma, head and neck, liver or kidney cancer.

This rearrangement joins TRBV7-8 to TRBJ2-2; D possibly corresponds to TRBD2 (6 bases). Trimming left V 3 bases short and J 5 bases short, with 22 bases between. Germline V lookup: CDR1 SGHVS, CDR2 FQNEAQ. The CDR3 is made up of 18 amino acids. The CDR3 sequence is CASSFPRVTAAGTGELFF. CDR3 sequence (DNA): TGTGCCAGCAGCTTTCCCCGTGTAACGGCGGCGGGGACCGGGGAGCTGTTTTTT.

The chain employs TRBV6-6 and TRBJ1-5, with 11 bases fitting TRBD1. The V and J ends lost 6 bases and 6 bases, in that order; junction bases with no gene match: 7. Per the germline V gene, CDR1 is MNHNY and CDR2 is SVGAGI (reference sequence). This CDR3 spans 15 amino acids. CDR3 sequence reads: CASSDRTGGGQPQHF. The CDR3 DNA reads TGTGCCAGCAGCGACAGGACAGGGGGCGGTCAGCCCCAGCATTTT.

The V gene is TRBV28, the J gene TRBJ1-4; maybe TRBD1 (5 bases). The germline V and J ends were trimmed by 3 bases and 0 bases, with 11 bases remaining between them. The CDR3 spans 16 residues. In germline, CDR1 is MDHEN, CDR2 SYDVKM. The CDR3 DNA reads TGTGCCAGCAGTTTGCAGGGACCGACAACTAATGAAAAACTGTTTTTT. Translation gives CASSLQGPTTNEKLFF. Looking up the rest from reference TRBV28 and TRBJ1-4 gives the full variable domain: DVKVTQSSRYLVKRTGEKVFLECVQDMDHENMFWYRQDPGLGLRLIYFSYDVKMKEKGDIPEGYSVSREKKERFSLILESASTNQTSMYLCASSLQGPTTNEKLFFGSGTQLSVL.

This clone was seen a few times. This rearrangement joins TRBV30 to TRBJ1-6; no definite D call. The ends were cut back, 4 bases at V and 10 bases at J, with 11 bases in the middle. CDR1 is GTSNPN, CDR2 SVGIG, per germline (reference sequence). The CDR3 sequence is 12 residues long. In DNA form, the CDR3 reads TGTGCCTGGACCCATAACGAGTCACCCCTCCACTTT. Translation gives CAWTHNESPLHF.

The chain uses TRBV30 and TRBJ2-7, with 7 bases matching TRBD2. Looked up from germline, CDR1 is GTSNPN and CDR2 is SVGIG (reference sequence). V shed 5 bases and J 0 bases; nucleotides not matched to a gene: 7. The CDR3 contains 14 residues. CDR3 nucleotide sequence: TGTGCCTGGGTGCCAACTAGCGCCTCCTACGAGCAGTACTTC. Translating it yields CAWVPTSASYEQYF.

This clone was observed a single time. The chain has TRBV7-3 and TRBJ2-4; 14 positions agree with TRBD2. The CDR3 consists of 15 residues. In germline, CDR1 is SGHTA, CDR2 FQGTGA. V gave up 4 bases and J gave up 15 bases; unmatched junction bases: 11. The CDR3 DNA is TGTGCCAGCAGCTCCTCCGGGACTAGCGGGGGTAGCTTGTACTTC. Amino acid sequence: CASSSSGTSGGSLYF.

This clone was picked up a small number of times. This chain uses TRBV27 with TRBJ2-3, with D perhaps matching TRBD2 (7 bases). This CDR3 is 17 amino acids long. Germline values: CDR1 MNHEY, CDR2 SMNVEV (reference sequence). V was clipped by 3 bases and J by 6 bases, with 22 bases between them. The CDR3 coding sequence is TGTGCCAGCAGTTTCTTCCCCGTAGGGGGGGCCAGGGATACGCAGTATTTT. Translation: CASSFFPVGGARDTQYF.

The chain uses TRBV10-3 and TRBJ1-2; 10 positions match TRBD1. Germline loops: CDR1 ENHRY, CDR2 SYGVKD. Germline trimming cut 6 bases from V and 8 bases from J; bases unmatched to any gene: 6. The CDR3 is 13 amino acids. The CDR3 is CAISAGTGDGYTF. CDR3 coding DNA: TGTGCCATCAGCGCCGGGACAGGGGACGGCTACACCTTC.

This clone was seen a few times. The rearrangement joins TRBV9 to TRBJ2-3, with D possibly TRBD1 on 6 matching bases. Trimming removed 4 bases from V and 5 bases from J, with 11 bases in between. This CDR3 region has 13 residues. CDR1 is SGDLS and CDR2 is YYNGEE in the germline V gene. The CDR3 here is CASSTNREDTQYF. CDR3 in DNA: TGTGCCAGCAGCACGAACAGGGAAGATACGCAGTATTTT.

The CDR3 protein is CASTPRGKNTEAFF. The CDR3 DNA sequence: TGTGCCAGCACCCCTCGGGGGAAGAACACTGAAGCTTTCTTT. V and J are TRBV11-2 and TRBJ1-1; a weak D match, TRBD1 (5 bases). The CDR3 length is 14 residues. Germline CDR1 SGHAT, CDR2 FQNNGV. V shed 7 bases and J shed 1 base, with 13 bases lying between them. Full variable domain (remainder filled in from reference TRBV11-2 and TRBJ1-1): EAGVAQSPRYKIIEKRQSVAFWCNPISGHATLYWYQQILGQGPKLLIQFQNNGVVDDSQLPKDRFSAERLKGVDSTLKIQPAKLEDSAVYLCASTPRGKNTEAFFGQGTRLTVV.

The chain employs TRBV28 and TRBJ2-5, with D hard to call. The CDR3 length is 12 residues. CDR1 MDHEN and CDR2 SYDVKM come from the germline V gene. Between the trimmed V and J ends, which lost 3 bases and 6 bases, there was a span of 8 bases. The CDR3 nucleotides are TGTGCCAGCAGTTTGCCCGCCAAGACCCAGTACTTC. Its protein product is CASSLPAKTQYF.

With regard to this clone: The sample holds other DNA sequences that translate to the same CDR3. The rearrangement links TRBV30 to TRBJ1-5; tentatively, D is TRBD1 (5 bases). Between the trimmed V and J ends, which lost 2 bases and 4 bases, there was a span of 12 bases. Germline values: CDR1 GTSNPN, CDR2 SVGIG (reference sequence). The CDR3 totals 14 residues. CDR3 sequence: CAWSSGTGNQPQHF. CDR3 bases: TGTGCCTGGAGTTCCGGGACGGGAAATCAGCCCCAGCATTTT.

The CDR3 bases are TGTGCCAGCAGCCAAGCAGGTGCGGGAGGAAACAATTCACCCCTCCACTTT. The encoded protein is CASSQAGAGGNNSPLHF. V is TRBV4-2 and J is TRBJ1-6; no clear D gene. CDR1 LGHNA and CDR2 YNFKEQ come from the germline V gene. This CDR3 comprises 17 residues. V was cut by 1 base and J by 7 bases, with 17 bases left in between.

V is TRBV4-2 and J is TRBJ1-6, with 9 positions matching TRBD1. The V and J ends lost 4 bases and 7 bases, in that order; junction bases with no gene match: 8. This CDR3 contains 16 residues. CDR1 LGHNA and CDR2 YNFKEQ come from the germline V gene. The CDR3 DNA reads TGTGCCAGCAGCCCTACGGGACAGGGACTAAATTCACCCCTCCACTTT. It codes for CASSPTGQGLNSPLHF.

In this sample, this clone turned up a few times. The rearrangement uses TRBV6-5 and TRBJ2-2; possibly TRBD1 for D (6 bases). Germline lookup yields CDR1 MNHEY and CDR2 SVGAGI. The CDR3 runs 14 residues. Trimming cost V 6 bases and J 4 bases, with 12 bases left between them. The CDR3 reads CASRNRETTGELFF. CDR3 DNA: TGTGCCAGCAGGAACAGGGAAACCACCGGGGAGCTGTTTTTT.

This clone has only a few counts. The chain carries TRBV6-5 and TRBJ2-5; D perhaps matches TRBD1 (5 bases). Between the trimmed V and J ends, which lost 7 bases and 0 bases, there was a span of 12 bases. This CDR3 region has 14 residues. CDR1 and CDR2 (germline): MNHEY, SVGAGI. The CDR3 DNA follows: TGTGCCAGCACCGACCAGGGATACCAAGAGACCCAGTACTTC. Encoded protein: CASTDQGYQETQYF.

This clone is medium-sized by share. The chain is built from TRBV5-1 and TRBJ1-5; D remains ambiguous. From germline, CDR1 is SGHRS and CDR2 YFSETQ. This CDR3 region has 15 residues. Trimming took off 4 bases at V and 6 bases at J, with 17 bases between the two ends. The CDR3 is CASSPLHGEGQPQHF. Written as DNA, the CDR3 is TGCGCCAGCAGCCCACTCCACGGGGAGGGTCAGCCCCAGCATTTT.